This TCR beta chain was identified in a study of cytomegalovirus exposure and HLA in healthy donors. In the study overall: Of all 400 or so donors who were genotyped, roughly 83% belonged to the Caucasian-associated ancestry cluster. Overall study results and limits: 16,951 TCR beta sequences were associated with HLA alleles at 0.05 false discovery rate in a later analysis. CMV serostatus was the sole immune exposure data available. The productive fraction for most TCR beta V segments was about 87% or about 30% in an earlier analysis.

This PCR relied on a set of 60 Vbeta primers and 13 Jbeta primers. Assay used: immunoSEQ multiplex PCR; TCRdb lists only in-frame clones, some missing. Of about 120,000 clones listed, roughly 82% are singletons. This clone has a handful of counts. Antigen specificity is unknown. The TCR comes from a man younger than 30 in good health and CMV-seropositive. The specimen sequenced was PBMCs.

The CDR3 nucleotides are TGTGCCAGCAGTGTGGAGTCGGGACAGGGGTTCAGTAGAAACGCTGAAGCTTTCTTT. Its protein is CASSVESGQGFSRNAEAFF. The chain carries TRBV2 and TRBJ1-1; 10 positions match TRBD1. There are 19 residues in the CDR3. Per germline, CDR1 SNHLY and CDR2 FYNNEI. Germline trimming cut 4 bases from V and 6 bases from J; bases unmatched to any gene: 20. Supplemented by reference TRBV2 and TRBJ1-1, the full variable domain reads EPEVTQTPSHQVTQMGQEVILRCVPISNHLYFYWYRQILGQKVEFLVSFYNNEISEKSEIFDDQFSVERPDGSNFTLKIRSTKLEDSAMYFCASSVESGQGFSRNAEAFFGQGTRLTVV.